This TCR beta chain was documented in a study of early stage breast cancer tumors (TCRdb year 2017). Study-wide context: Of the 16 invasive breast tumors, twelve were found to be estrogen receptor-positive, progesterone receptor-positive and HER2-negative. Of the roughly twelve ER+/PR+/HER2- tumors, eight were classified as invasive ductal carcinomas and four as invasive lobular carcinomas. On average, each sample got about 10-fold read coverage. The samples as a whole yielded approximately 3,000,000 detected templates, corresponding to nearly 1,100,000 unique clonotypes. Broad study findings and their caveats: Enriched TCRB sequences shared across patients were found to be mostly commonly generated sequences that were unlikely to play an important role in the tumor microenvironment. About 2.5-fold higher T cell density and higher clonality were observed in tumors than in adjacent normal breast tissue. Because the cohort was small, analysis by tumor subtype was not possible. Repertoires from blood and normal breast were more alike than repertoires from blood and tumor, and in about 85% of the 16 patients, comparing each tissue with blood separated tumor from normal. Sequencing bulk genomic DNA from unsorted cells could not capture chain pairing or functional markers like CD4, CD8 and FOXP3.

Each sample was amplified as two independent genomic DNA replicates: around 0.47 ug for blood and approximately 1.4 ug for tumor or normal breast. TCRB sequencing of genomic DNA was carried out with the ImmunoSeq Intro kit according to the manufacturer's instructions. The multiplex PCR ran for 25 to 35 cycles using proprietary primers and spike-in control sequences for absolute quantification. Single-end 150-bp reads were used to sequence an 87-bp fragment spanning the CDR3 plus the flanking V and J genes. Each lane of an Illumina MiSeq using version 3.0 chemistry carried seven multiplexed samples, with two replicates per sample. On the authors' methods: The vendor's proprietary pipeline processed the raw data and merged both replicates into a single result for each sample. To define clonotypes, the study grouped productive rearrangements that shared the V-gene family, CDR3 amino acid sequence and J-gene segment. Clonality was computed as 1 minus the normalized Shannon entropy (Pielou evenness) of TCRB abundances. To estimate T cell density, the total number of templates was divided by the input cell count, which was inferred from how much DNA went in. Total repertoire diversity and clonality were estimated with Recon using default parameters. A clonotype counted as tumor-enriched if its abundance in tumor exceeded 0.1% and was at least 32-fold higher than its abundance in normal breast. TCRdb took this table from immuneACCESS and kept in-frame rearrangements with V and J called. Such tables lack part of the clones; where checked against another copy, unresolved V genes explain under half of the gap, and the rest is unexplained. V and J calls and clone size are copied from that table; D and trimming were computed from the DNA. This sample gives about 69,000 clones in total; 65% to 85% of them show up just once. The ten biggest clones cover about 4.4% of the sample.

Per the germline V gene (reference sequence), MNHNY is the CDR1 and SVGAGI is the CDR2. The CDR3 covers 12 residues, taking in both the cysteine and the phenylalanine. The read is trimmed to its CDR3 DNA, 36 bases read in frame from base 1. V is reduced by 7 bases and J by 4 bases, leaving a spacing of 11 bases between them. This clone came up a few times. Its antigen is still unknown. Base qualities are missing; no much larger clone stands one base away. The study profiled bulk TCR beta-chain repertoires in matched peripheral blood, tumor and adjacent normal breast tissue taken from over 15 patients with early-stage breast cancer. Before surgery, about 4.5-10 mL of whole blood was collected into EDTA tubes and then processed within 2 hours. Ficoll-Paque centrifugation in SepMate-50 tubes was used to isolate peripheral blood mononuclear cells. PBMCs were cryopreserved in roughly 90% FBS with around 10% DMSO in aliquots of roughly 2 to 4.5 million cells and stored in liquid nitrogen. The Qiagen AllPrep DNA/RNA Mini kit was used for genomic DNA extraction.

Sample: blood. The clonotype comes from a person in their forties with breast cancer. Here the chain combines TRBV6-6 and TRBJ2-7; the D gene is unclear. The CDR3 protein: CASTPLQYEQYF. The sequence in DNA is TGTGCCAGCACCCCCCTCCAGTACGAGCAGTACTTC.